This T cell receptor beta chain appears in the sequencing data of a study of blood T cell repertoires in COVID-19. On the study more broadly: Collection of acute and convalescent COVID-19 samples took place in the United States, Italy and Spain. T cells, B-cell-depleted T cells, or PBMCs provided the cDNA or gDNA that served as material.

Per the study methods: Amplification of reference gene primers was used by the study to estimate nucleated cell counts. Measured with immunoSEQ multiplex PCR; TCRdb has only the in-frame clones, and not every one. V and J calls and clone size are those listed in that table; D and trimming were worked out from the DNA. The sample has about 150,000 clones; 75% to 90% are singletons. The V end lost 6 bases, the J end lost 2 bases, and 14 bases lay between the germline ends. Germline V lookup: CDR1 MNHEY, CDR2 SMNVEV (reference sequence). This CDR3 comprises 14 residues. The source of this sequence is a woman aged 40 to 50 with acute or convalescent COVID-19. The source material was peripheral blood. The chain carries TRBV27 and TRBJ2-7; unclear D gene. This CDR3 is CASSPRQSPYEQYF. For the CDR3, the DNA is TGTGCCAGCAGCCCTAGGCAGTCCCCCTACGAGCAGTACTTC.